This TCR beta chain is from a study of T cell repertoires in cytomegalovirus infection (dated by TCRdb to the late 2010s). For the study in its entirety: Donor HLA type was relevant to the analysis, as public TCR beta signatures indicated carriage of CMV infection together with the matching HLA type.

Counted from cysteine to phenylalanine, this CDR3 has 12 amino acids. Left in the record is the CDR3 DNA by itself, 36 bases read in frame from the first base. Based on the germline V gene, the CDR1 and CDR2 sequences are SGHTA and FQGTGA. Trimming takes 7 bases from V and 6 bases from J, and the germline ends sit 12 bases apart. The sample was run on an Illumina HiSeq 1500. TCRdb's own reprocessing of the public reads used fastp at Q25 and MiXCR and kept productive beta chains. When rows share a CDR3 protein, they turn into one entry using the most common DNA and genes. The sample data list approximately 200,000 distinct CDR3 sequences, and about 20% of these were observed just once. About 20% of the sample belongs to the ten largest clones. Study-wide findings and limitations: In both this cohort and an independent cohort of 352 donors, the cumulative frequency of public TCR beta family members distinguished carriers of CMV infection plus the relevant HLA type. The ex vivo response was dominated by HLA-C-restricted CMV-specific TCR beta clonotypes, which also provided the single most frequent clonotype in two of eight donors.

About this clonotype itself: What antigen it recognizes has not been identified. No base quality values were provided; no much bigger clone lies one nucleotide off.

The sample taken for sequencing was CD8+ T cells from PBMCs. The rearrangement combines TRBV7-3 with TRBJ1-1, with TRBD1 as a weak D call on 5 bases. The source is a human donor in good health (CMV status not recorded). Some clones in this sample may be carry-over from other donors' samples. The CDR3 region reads CASIGDRAEAFF. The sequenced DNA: TGTGCCAGCATAGGGGATCGCGCTGAAGCTTTCTTT.